A single sample is the source of the 20 T cell receptor beta chains below, sequenced in a study of T-cell reconstitution after alpha-beta-depleted transplantation in children. It was with unique molecular identifiers that the TCRbeta library was prepared. TCRdb re-derived calls from the PCR reads in MiXCR, one entry per CDR3 protein. The sample has about 980,000 distinct CDR3 sequences, less than 30% seen once. Source: PBMCs, mostly from graft donor cells, taken 360 days after TCRalphabeta/CD19-depleted stem cell transplant. These receptors were collected from a boy younger than two who had a stem cell transplant for SCID, so the T cells may come from the graft donor.

This clonotype was seen many times. The chain links TRBV5-1 to TRBJ2-7; 10 positions agree with TRBD1. The V gene's germline CDR1 is SGHRS and CDR2 YFSETQ. The CDR3 sequence is 13 residues long. The V and J ends lost 4 bases and 4 bases, in that order; junction bases with no gene match: 2. The CDR3 region is CASSGTGDYEQYF. The CDR3 DNA sequence: TGCGCCAGCAGCGGGACAGGGGATTACGAGCAGTACTTC.

The rearrangement links TRBV30 to TRBJ1-2, with TRBD1 as a possible D gene (6 bases). The ends were cut back, 4 bases at V and 2 bases at J, with 14 bases in the middle. The CDR3 has 14 amino acids. Germline CDR1 is GTSNPN and CDR2 is SVGIG (reference sequence). The CDR3 bases are TGTGCCTGGAAGGGGATGGGGGGCAACTATGGCTACACCTTC. Translation: CAWKGMGGNYGYTF.

Many counts were recorded for this clonotype. Compared with germline, one end of the junction differs, possibly owing to a read error. The chain uses TRBV12-3 or TRBV12-4 and TRBJ2-7; 8 bases map to TRBD1. This CDR3 is 14 amino acids long. In DNA, the CDR3 is TGCGCCAGCAGCTTAGGACAGGGACCCTACGAGCAGTACTTC. Its protein is CASSLGQGPYEQYF.

The rearrangement uses TRBV5-5 and TRBJ1-5, with 8 bases that match TRBD1. V shed 2 bases and J 7 bases; nucleotides not matched to a gene: 8. This CDR3 region has 15 residues. CDR1 SGHKS and CDR2 YYEKEE come from the germline V gene (reference sequence). The CDR3 DNA reads as TGTGCCAGCAGCTTAAAGGACAGGGAGAGGCAGCCCCAGCATTTT. Its translation is CASSLKDRERQPQHF. The variable domain in full, with the rest retrieved from reference TRBV5-5 and TRBJ1-5, is DAGVTQSPTHLIKTRGQQVTLRCSPISGHKSVSWYQQVLGQGPQFIFQYYEKEERGRGNFPDRFSARQFPNYSSELNVNALLLGDSALYLCASSLKDRERQPQHFGDGTRLSIL.

The chain has TRBV6-2 or TRBV6-3 and TRBJ2-7; D is uncertain. The germline V gene encodes CDR1 MNHEY and CDR2 SVGEGT. Trimming took 7 bases from V and 1 from J, leaving 14 bases between them. The CDR3 runs 14 residues. The CDR3 DNA reads as TGTGCCAGCACCGACTGGGGTCCTTCCTACGAGCAGTACTTC. Protein product: CASTDWGPSYEQYF.

The chain joins TRBV10-3 to TRBJ1-2, with 12 bases identical to TRBD1. V gave up 11 bases and J gave up 2 bases; unmatched junction bases: 9. CDR1 is ENHRY, CDR2 SYGVKD, per germline. The CDR3 sequence is 15 residues long. CDR3 nucleotides: TGTGCCGTTCGCCGGGACAGGGGGCAGAACTATGGCTACACCTTC. It translates to CAVRRDRGQNYGYTF.

A single count supports this clonotype. The rearrangement uses TRBV28 and TRBJ2-7, with 11 positions matching TRBD1. Per germline, CDR1 MDHEN and CDR2 SYDVKM. After removal of 6 bases from V and 2 bases from J, the junction contained 6 bases not matched to a gene. The CDR3 is 15 residues long. CDR3 nucleotides: TGTGCCAGCAGGCGGACAGGGGGCGTGACCTACGAGCAGTACTTC. Its protein product is CASRRTGGVTYEQYF.

This CDR3 is CSVEVEQGVALGEQFF. CDR3 DNA sequence: TGCAGCGTTGAAGTAGAGCAGGGGGTCGCCCTTGGTGAGCAGTTCTTC. The V gene is TRBV29-1, the J gene TRBJ2-1; 7 bases are a match to TRBD1. Germline V gene lookup returns CDR1 SQVTM and CDR2 ANQGSEA. J lost 9 bases, V lost 1 base, and 15 bases had no gene match. The CDR3 is made up of 16 amino acids.

This clonotype was counted between two and nine times. The J gene is TRBJ2-1, the V gene TRBV20-1; 13 bases align to TRBD2. The germline CDR1 and CDR2 sequences are DFQATT and SNEGSKA (reference sequence). CDR3 size: 16 residues. V shed 5 bases, J shed 8 bases, and the junction held 12 bases outside the gene matches. CDR3 protein: CSAGRGTSGVGDEQFF. CDR3 nucleotides: TGCAGTGCTGGAAGAGGGACTAGCGGGGTGGGAGATGAGCAGTTCTTC.

The J gene is TRBJ1-3, the V gene TRBV12-3 or TRBV12-4; D ambiguous. The length of the CDR3 is 14 residues. The ends were cut back, 3 bases at V and 1 base at J, with 7 bases in the middle. In DNA form, the CDR3 reads TGTGCCAGCAGTTTTATGGGTTCTGGAAACACCATATATTTT. This sequence encodes CASSFMGSGNTIYF.

The J gene is TRBJ2-7, the V gene TRBV6-5; no reliable D call. This CDR3 comprises 13 residues. The germline V and J ends were trimmed by 4 bases and 4 bases, with 11 bases remaining between them. Germline assignment: CDR1 MNHEY and CDR2 SVGAGI. The CDR3 spells CASSWAAPYEQYF. The CDR3 DNA sequence: TGTGCCAGCAGTTGGGCGGCCCCATACGAGCAGTACTTC.

The gene calls are TRBV28 and TRBJ2-7; 12 bases map to TRBD2. The CDR3 is 16 residues long. Losses at the gene ends were 5 bases for V and 2 bases for J; bases not matched to a gene: 7. Germline CDR1 reads MDHEN; CDR2 reads SYDVKM. CDR3 DNA: TGTGCCAGCAGTGCGGTACTAGCGGGGGGAACCTACGAGCAGTACTTC. Its protein is CASSAVLAGGTYEQYF.

There are many counts of this clonotype. The rearrangement uses TRBV10-3 and TRBJ2-3; D gene uncertain. From germline, CDR1 is ENHRY and CDR2 SYGVKD. The length of the CDR3 is 14 residues. Trimming left V 4 bases short and J 2 bases short, with 10 bases between. CDR3 in amino acids: CAISGASFTDTQYF. The CDR3 DNA is TGTGCCATCAGTGGGGCTAGTTTCACAGATACGCAGTATTTT.

This clonotype came up a few times. The chain links TRBV10-2 to TRBJ2-5; 8 nucleotides line up with TRBD2. Looked up from germline, CDR1 is WSHSY and CDR2 is SAAADI. V lost 4 bases to trimming and J lost 3 bases; unmatched junction nucleotides: 7. This CDR3 is built from 15 residues. The CDR3 reads CASSARRGVKETQYF. For the CDR3, the DNA is TGCGCCAGCAGTGCGAGGCGGGGGGTTAAAGAGACCCAGTACTTC.

The V gene is TRBV15, the J gene TRBJ1-5; D remains ambiguous. Germline V gives CDR1 LNHNV, CDR2 YYDKDF (reference sequence). Between the trimmed V and J ends, which lost 4 bases and 0 bases, there was a span of 7 bases. The CDR3 extends over 14 amino acids. CDR3 sequence reads: CATSTGRSNQPQHF. CDR3 DNA: TGTGCCACCAGCACAGGCCGTAGCAATCAGCCCCAGCATTTT. The full variable domain, in which reference TRBV15 and TRBJ1-5 provide the parts outside the CDR3, is DAMVIQNPRYQVTQFGKPVTLSCSQTLNHNVMYWYQQKSSQAPKLLFHYYDKDFNNEADTPDNFQSRRPNTSFCFLDIRSPGLGDTAMYLCATSTGRSNQPQHFGDGTRLSIL.

This clonotype was counted a few times. Written as DNA, the CDR3 is TGCAGTGCTAGGATAGCGGGGGGCACCTCCTACAATGAGCAGTTCTTC. It yields the protein CSARIAGGTSYNEQFF. The genes are TRBV20-1 and TRBJ2-1, with 10 bases aligning to TRBD2. This CDR3 contains 16 residues. The V gene's germline CDR1 is DFQATT and CDR2 SNEGSKA (reference sequence). The ends lost 3 bases at V and 0 bases at J; junction bases unmatched: 5.

This clonotype turned up a few times. The chain is built from TRBV7-7 and TRBJ2-5, with D possibly TRBD2 on 5 matching bases. Trimming left V 0 bases short and J 2 bases short, with 10 bases between. The CDR3 covers 15 residues. CDR1 and CDR2 from the germline V gene are SSHAT and FNYEAQ (reference sequence). CDR3 protein: CASSLAPGTQETQYF. Here the CDR3 DNA reads TGTGCCAGCAGCTTAGCGCCGGGAACTCAAGAGACCCAGTACTTC.

The chain combines TRBV11-2 with TRBJ1-6; D uncertain. Germline values: CDR1 SGHAT, CDR2 FQNNGV. With 1 base removed from V and 9 bases from J, the gap between germline ends came to 13 bases. This CDR3 has 15 amino acids. CDR3 bases: TGTGCCAGCAGCTTAGGTGTAGGAATAAGTTCACCCCTCCACTTT. Encoded protein: CASSLGVGISSPLHF. Together with reference TRBV11-2 and TRBJ1-6, the CDR3 gives the full variable domain: EAGVAQSPRYKIIEKRQSVAFWCNPISGHATLYWYQQILGQGPKLLIQFQNNGVVDDSQLPKDRFSAERLKGVDSTLKIQPAKLEDSAVYLCASSLGVGISSPLHFGNGTRLTVT.

This CDR3 is CASSFDFAYEQYF. Here the CDR3 DNA reads TGTGCCAGCAGCTTCGATTTTGCCTACGAGCAGTACTTC. The chain combines TRBV12-3 or TRBV12-4 with TRBJ2-7; D not resolved. This CDR3 has 13 amino acids. Trimming pared 6 bases from V and 2 bases from J, leaving 11 bases between.

V gene TRBV29-1 combines with J gene TRBJ1-1; D remains ambiguous. Deletions cut 5 bases from V and 8 bases from J, with 12 bases between. Germline CDR1 reads SQVTM; CDR2 reads ANQGSEA. The CDR3 totals 11 residues. CDR3 sequence (DNA): TGCAGCGTTAACAGCCCCCGAGAAGCTTTCTTT. Protein product: CSVNSPREAFF.